The T cell receptor (beta chain) under discussion was sequenced for a study of blood T cell repertoires in COVID-19 (dated by TCRdb to 2019 to 2021). Background for the entire study: Samples covering the acute and convalescent phases of COVID-19 were provided by collaborators in the United States, Italy and Spain. Where available, HLA class I and class II types were obtained from metadata supplied by the sample provider rather than from assay-based typing. A de-identified subject ID, COVID-19 status, age in years and sex were almost always included in the sample metadata. The dataset comprised deeply sampled blood TCRbeta repertoires from subjects exposed to, actively infected with, or recovered from COVID-19. The repertoires were released in a freely available public database meant as a resource for research on the immune response to SARS-CoV-2. The samples were drawn from two sources: the first 160 participants of the ongoing ImmuneRACE study, and over 1,000 subjects contributed by 6 global collaborators. The material from the prospective study consisted of cDNA or gDNA derived from T cells, B-cell-depleted T cells, or PBMCs.

TCRbeta CDR3 regions were amplified from genomic DNA using the immunoSEQ Assay, a bias-controlled multiplex PCR. The study's own analysis went as follows. Nucleated cell counts per sample were estimated from amplification of reference gene primers within the assay. Sequence reads were collapsed and filtered to measure the absolute abundance of every unique TCRbeta CDR3 rearrangement. For each sample, productive Simpson clonality was calculated as the square root of Simpson's diversity index over productive rearrangements. Imported from immuneACCESS, the table was reduced by TCRdb to in-frame sequences with V and J called. These copies leave out some clones; in studies compared against another copy, an unresolved V gene accounts for under half, and the cause of the remainder is not known. Clone size and the V and J calls come from that table; the DNA yielded D and trimming. For this sample the table gives some 210,000 clones, of which almost 85% were detected only once. Approximately 8% of the sample rests with the top ten.

The germline V gene (reference sequence) specifies SEHNR as CDR1 and FQNEAQ as CDR2. Reading from cysteine to phenylalanine, the CDR3 counts 11 amino acids. The kept DNA is CDR3 alone, 33 bases in frame from the first base. A distance of 11 bases separates the germline ends of V and J, which lose 5 bases and 10 bases respectively. Overall results and qualifications from the work: The quantity of clinical and demographic metadata differed by source and by participant and was supplied without curation.

This clone has at least ten counts. What antigen it recognizes has not been identified. The record has no base qualities; no much larger clone is one base away. The collaborating institutions used their own protocols to collect whole blood in K2EDTA tubes. For TCRbeta analysis, collaborators shipped samples as frozen whole blood, isolated PBMCs, or DNA extracted from either of those sample types. The receptor's source is a woman in her fifties or sixties with active or convalescent COVID-19. The chain joins TRBV7-9 to TRBJ1-2; no D gene is confidently identified. The sample comprised peripheral blood. The sequenced DNA is TGTGCCAGCAGCCCTAGTATCGACTACACCTTC. Its coded protein is CASSPSIDYTF. With the rest looked up from the reference TRBV7-9 and TRBJ1-2 genes rather than sequenced, the full variable domain is DTGVSQNPRHKITKRGQNVTFRCDPISEHNRLYWYRQTLGQGPEFLTYFQNEAQLEKSRLLSDRFSAERPKGSFSTLEIQRTEQGDSAMYLCASSPSIDYTFGSGTRLTVV.